The source of this TCR beta chain is a study of cytomegalovirus exposure and HLA in healthy donors. The CDR3 runs to 16 residues. From germline, CDR1 is MNHEY and CDR2 SVGAGI. Trimming cost V 4 bases and J 0 bases; bases outside gene matches: 8. Primers included in the PCR were 60 Vbeta and 13 Jbeta primers. Repertoires were generated with immunoSEQ multiplex PCR, while TCRdb's copy carries only in-frame clones and drops some. Of fewer than 200,000 clones listed, approximately 85% were seen once; the top ten hold more than 0.9%. The specimen was PBMCs. The sequence was collected from a girl aged 2-9 years in good health and CMV-seropositive. The chain couples TRBV6-5 to TRBJ1-1, with 7 nucleotides matching TRBD1. The CDR3 protein is CASSLQGSGLNTEAFF. The CDR3 DNA follows: TGTGCCAGCAGTTTACAGGGGAGTGGTTTGAACACTGAAGCTTTCTTT.